One and the same sample provided the 29 T cell receptor beta chains below, sequenced in a study of cytomegalovirus exposure and HLA in healthy donors. Both 60 Vbeta primers and 13 Jbeta primers went into the PCR. The data were produced by immunoSEQ multiplex PCR, yet TCRdb's version contains in-frame clones alone and is incomplete. The table has roughly 200,000 clones, about three quarters seen once; the top ten hold 3.7%. Sequencing used PBMCs. The receptors were sampled from a woman in her sixties in good health and CMV-seropositive.

V usage is TRBV9 and J usage is TRBJ2-1, with 11 bases lining up with TRBD2. There are 16 residues in the CDR3. Germline V lookup: CDR1 SGDLS, CDR2 YYNGEE. The V gene end was trimmed by 3 bases and the J gene end by 8 bases; junction bases not matched to a gene: 10. The CDR3 region is CASSARTSGSHDEQFF. CDR3 coding DNA: TGTGCCAGCAGCGCCCGGACTAGCGGGTCACATGATGAGCAGTTCTTC.

The chain joins TRBV6-5 to TRBJ2-7; 14 nucleotides match TRBD2. V gave up 0 bases and J gave up 6 bases; unmatched junction bases: 4. The germline gives CDR1 MNHEY, CDR2 SVGAGI. The CDR3 totals 16 residues. The CDR3 protein is CASSYSAGLAGVEQYF. The CDR3 DNA reads as TGTGCCAGCAGTTACTCGGCGGGACTAGCGGGAGTCGAGCAGTACTTC.

V usage is TRBV28 and J usage is TRBJ2-7, with a possible D match to TRBD1 (6 bases). Between the trimmed V and J ends, which lost 5 bases and 2 bases, there was a span of 16 bases. The CDR3 length is 15 residues. The germline V gene encodes CDR1 MDHEN and CDR2 SYDVKM. Here the CDR3 DNA reads TGTGCCAGCAGTCCCGTGGGGGCAGAGGCCTACGAGCAGTACTTC. Protein: CASSPVGAEAYEQYF.

This clone has a handful of counts. This sequence joins TRBV9 and TRBJ2-7, with 9 bases that match TRBD1. The V gene's germline CDR1 is SGDLS and CDR2 YYNGEE. CDR3 length: 14 residues. Trimming at V came to 3 bases and at J to 7 bases, leaving 8 bases not matched to a gene. Written as DNA, the CDR3 is TGTGCCAGCAGCGCCGGACAGGGGAGTATAGAGCAGTACTTC. Protein sequence: CASSAGQGSIEQYF.

CDR3 coding DNA: TGTGCCAGCTCACAAGGGCCGGGACTAAATTCACCCCTCCACTTT. It translates to CASSQGPGLNSPLHF. V is TRBV18 and J is TRBJ1-6, with a possible D match to TRBD1 (5 bases). Germline V CDR1 and CDR2: KGHSH, LQKENI. The CDR3 is 15 residues long. Trimming shortened V by 4 bases and J by 7 bases, and 14 bases separated the two germline ends.

V and J are TRBV5-1 and TRBJ2-5; weak D call: TRBD2 (5 bases). The germline gives CDR1 SGHRS, CDR2 YFSETQ. The CDR3 has 14 amino acids. The V and J ends lost 1 base and 2 bases respectively, with 9 bases between them. The CDR3 sequence is CASSLISGQETQYF. As DNA, the CDR3 is TGCGCCAGCAGCTTGATCAGCGGTCAAGAGACCCAGTACTTC.

The V call is TRBV27, the J call TRBJ2-1; 8 nucleotides match TRBD2. The J segment lost 8 bases and the V segment lost 6 bases, leaving 15 bases of the junction unmatched. The CDR3 length is 16 residues. The germline gives CDR1 MNHEY, CDR2 SMNVEV (reference sequence). CDR3 region: CASRKPSGSGPDEQFF. The CDR3 DNA sequence: TGTGCCAGCAGGAAACCAAGCGGGAGCGGCCCGGATGAGCAGTTCTTC.

This clone was seen more than once but under ten times. The V and J genes are TRBV18 and TRBJ1-4; TRBD1 agrees at 8 bases. V shed 0 bases and J 7 bases; nucleotides not matched to a gene: 4. CDR3 length equals 15 residues. Germline V CDR1 and CDR2: KGHSH, LQKENI. In DNA, the CDR3 is TGTGCCAGCTCACCACCGGACAGGGCTACTGAAAAACTGTTTTTT. The encoded protein is CASSPPDRATEKLFF.

This clone has just a few counts. This chain joins TRBV10-3 and TRBJ2-5, with TRBD2 identical over 10 bases. This CDR3 has 18 residues. In germline, CDR1 is ENHRY, CDR2 SYGVKD. V lost 4 bases and J lost 5; bases outside the gene matches: 16. In nucleotides, the CDR3 is TGTGCCATCAGTGGAAGGCTAGCGGGGGCTCAATTGAGGGAGACCCAGTACTTC. It is translated as CAISGRLAGAQLRETQYF.

Concerning this clone: In the same sample, other DNA sequences code for this CDR3. The gene calls are TRBV28 and TRBJ1-1, with 9 bases lining up with TRBD1. This CDR3 has 13 amino acids. Losses at the gene ends were 7 bases for V and 4 bases for J; bases not matched to a gene: 4. CDR1 and CDR2 from the germline V gene are MDHEN and SYDVKM. CDR3 nucleotides: TGTGCCAGCACTGGACAGGGGCGCACTGAAGCTTTCTTT. Translation: CASTGQGRTEAFF.

The chain combines TRBV5-1 with TRBJ2-1; 12 bases line up with TRBD2. The CDR3 has 16 residues. The V segment lost 4 bases and the J segment 7 bases; nucleotides outside the gene matches: 9. The germline CDR1 and CDR2 sequences are SGHRS and YFSETQ. CDR3 nucleotides: TGCGCCAGCAGCGGCCTAGCGGGGGGGCCGGTGAATGAGCAGTTCTTC. Translated: CASSGLAGGPVNEQFF.

This clone was observed a few times. The CDR3 DNA is TGCGCCAGCAGAGCCGGGACAGGGAATTCACCCCTCCACTTT. Its translation: CASRAGTGNSPLHF. This chain uses TRBV4-3 with TRBJ1-6; 9 bases map to TRBD1. With 6 bases clipped from V and 7 bases from J, the junction kept 4 bases outside the gene matches. The CDR3 is made up of 14 amino acids. Germline CDR1 is LGHNA and CDR2 is YSLEER.

DNA of the CDR3: TGTGCTAGTGGTCGATTGACCCAGGGCGGGGGCTCTACGCAGTATTTT. Translated, it gives CASGRLTQGGGSTQYF. The chain recombines TRBV12-5 with TRBJ2-3, with a weak D call TRBD2 (7 bases). The CDR3 loop spans 16 amino acids. Looked up from germline, CDR1 is LGHNT and CDR2 is FRNRAP. V lost 5 bases, J lost 8 bases, and 23 bases lay in between.

The rearrangement uses TRBV19 and TRBJ1-5; 11 nucleotides agree with TRBD1. Germline V gene lookup returns CDR1 LNHDA and CDR2 SQIVND (reference sequence). This CDR3 spans 17 amino acids. J was trimmed by 2 bases and V by 6 bases; bases with no gene match: 9. The CDR3, as DNA: TGTGCCAGTAGAGAGTCCCGGGGACAGGGGGGCAATCAGCCCCAGCATTTT. This encodes CASRESRGQGGNQPQHF. Based on the CDR3 plus reference TRBV19 and TRBJ1-5, the full variable domain is DGGITQSPKYLFRKEGQNVTLSCEQNLNHDAMYWYRQDPGQGLRLIYYSQIVNDFQKGDIAEGYSVSREKKESFPLTVTSAQKNPTAFYLCASRESRGQGGNQPQHFGDGTRLSIL.

This chain uses TRBV19 with TRBJ1-4; the match to TRBD1 covers 10 bases. V lost 6 bases and J lost 2; bases outside the gene matches: 6. The CDR3 loop spans 16 amino acids. In germline, CDR1 is LNHDA, CDR2 SQIVND (reference sequence). This CDR3 reads CASSTGTGDTNEKLFF. Here the CDR3 DNA reads TGTGCCAGTAGCACAGGGACAGGGGACACTAATGAAAAACTGTTTTTT. Filled out from reference TRBV19 and TRBJ1-4, the complete variable domain reads DGGITQSPKYLFRKEGQNVTLSCEQNLNHDAMYWYRQDPGQGLRLIYYSQIVNDFQKGDIAEGYSVSREKKESFPLTVTSAQKNPTAFYLCASSTGTGDTNEKLFFGSGTQLSVL.

Concerning this clone: The junction and the germline gene differ at one end; a read error may be behind it. V and J are TRBV6-4 and TRBJ2-6, with D maybe TRBD1 (5 bases). CDR1 is MRHNA, CDR2 SNTAGT, per germline. This CDR3 contains 14 residues. CDR3 amino acids: CASSDSPGANGLTF. The DNA for the CDR3 is TGTGCCAGCAGTGACTCCCCTGGGGCCAACGGCCTGACTTTC.

The CDR3 nucleotides are TGTGCCAGCAGTTTATCGGGGGGGAAGATGAACACTGAAGCTTTCTTT. Encoded protein: CASSLSGGKMNTEAFF. This chain links TRBV6-5 with TRBJ1-1, with D tentatively TRBD1 (5 bases). CDR3 size: 16 residues. The V gene's germline CDR1 is MNHEY and CDR2 SVGAGI. Trimming cost V 4 bases and J 0 bases, with 15 bases left between them.

V and J are TRBV5-4 and TRBJ2-1; D gene ambiguous. The CDR3 covers 11 residues. V lost 10 bases and J 4 bases, leaving 9 bases between the germline ends. CDR1 and CDR2 from the germline V gene are SGHNT and YYREEE (reference sequence). CDR3 amino acids: CAVGDYNEQFF. The CDR3 nucleotides are TGTGCCGTCGGAGATTACAATGAGCAGTTCTTC.

This chain joins TRBV29-1 and TRBJ1-2; D remains unclear. Germline CDR1 is SQVTM and CDR2 is ANQGSEA. The CDR3 spans 11 residues. V lost 4 bases, J lost 2 bases, and 5 bases lay in between. The CDR3 loop reads CSVAQNYGYTF. The CDR3 DNA follows: TGCAGCGTTGCACAGAACTATGGCTACACCTTC.

V and J are TRBV2 and TRBJ2-3; D is perhaps TRBD2 (5 bases). Germline V gene data show CDR1 as SNHLY and CDR2 as FYNNEI. V was cut by 7 bases and J by 0 bases, with 11 bases left in between. The CDR3 has 14 amino acids. The CDR3 region is CASNGEISTDTQYF. The DNA for the CDR3 is TGTGCCAGCAACGGGGAGATTAGCACAGATACGCAGTATTTT.

V is TRBV14 and J is TRBJ2-7; 10 nucleotides line up with TRBD2. This CDR3 spans 16 amino acids. Germline values: CDR1 SGHDN, CDR2 FVKESK. V trimming: 4 bases; J trimming: 1 base; junction bases outside the gene matches: 7. CDR3 protein: CASSPLAGDLSYEQYF. For the CDR3, the DNA is TGTGCCAGCAGCCCTCTAGCGGGAGATTTATCCTACGAGCAGTACTTC.

The V call is TRBV18, the J call TRBJ2-3; TRBD2 matches 16 bases. The length of the CDR3 is 18 residues. The V segment lost 1 base and the J segment 3 bases; nucleotides outside the gene matches: 4. Germline V gives CDR1 KGHSH, CDR2 LQKENI. This CDR3 reads CASSPRGLAGGPTDTQYF. As DNA, the CDR3 is TGTGCCAGCTCACCACGGGGACTAGCGGGGGGGCCGACAGATACGCAGTATTTT.

The V call is TRBV5-7, the J call TRBJ2-5; maybe TRBD2 (5 bases). TRBV5-7 is an ORF, and what it does is uncertain. V was cut by 2 bases and J by 3 bases, with 11 bases left in between. The CDR3 loop spans 14 amino acids. The CDR3 DNA sequence: TGTGCCAGCAGCTTTTACGGAGCGGAAGAGACCCAGTACTTC. It translates to CASSFYGAEETQYF.

The chain couples TRBV7-3 to TRBJ2-1; D perhaps matches TRBD1 (6 bases). This CDR3 region has 14 residues. Between the trimmed V and J ends, which lost 5 bases and 2 bases, there was a span of 10 bases. The germline V gene has CDR1 SGHTA and CDR2 FQGTGA. This CDR3 is CASSPDRTYNEQFF. CDR3 bases: TGTGCCAGCAGCCCGGACAGAACCTACAATGAGCAGTTCTTC.

The J gene is TRBJ1-5, the V gene TRBV19, with D unclear. The germline V gene has CDR1 LNHDA and CDR2 SQIVND (reference sequence). Trimming pared 7 bases from V and 3 bases from J, leaving 13 bases between. The CDR3 covers 14 residues. The CDR3: CASNLGLHNQPQHF. The CDR3 DNA reads TGTGCCAGTAATTTAGGACTGCACAATCAGCCCCAGCATTTT.

The chain couples TRBV28 to TRBJ2-7; TRBD2 matches at 7 bases. Germline CDR1 MDHEN, CDR2 SYDVKM. The CDR3 contains 13 residues. The V segment lost 10 bases and the J segment 1 base; nucleotides outside the gene matches: 7. As DNA, the CDR3 is TGTGCCACCTCACCGGGAGGATCCTACGAGCAGTACTTC. Protein product: CATSPGGSYEQYF.

J is TRBJ2-2 and V is TRBV7-8; 8 nucleotides match TRBD1. Losses at the gene ends were 2 bases for V and 6 bases for J; bases not matched to a gene: 5. The CDR3 runs to 15 residues. Looked up from germline, CDR1 is SGHVS and CDR2 is FQNEAQ. CDR3 region: CASSLRQGAAGELFF. Here the CDR3 DNA reads TGTGCCAGCAGCTTACGCCAGGGGGCGGCCGGGGAGCTGTTTTTT.

This chain connects TRBV29-1 to TRBJ1-1, with TRBD1 identical over 10 bases. V lost 7 bases and J lost 5; bases outside the gene matches: 1. Germline assignment: CDR1 SQVTM and CDR2 ANQGSEA. The CDR3 consists of 11 residues. CDR3 DNA sequence: TGCAGCGGGGACAGGGGTACTGAAGCTTTCTTT. Translating it yields CSGDRGTEAFF.

The genes are TRBV6-1 and TRBJ1-2; D is uncertain. The germline V gene encodes CDR1 MNHNS and CDR2 SASEGT. There are 11 residues in the CDR3. V dropped 5 bases and J dropped 8 bases, with 9 bases sitting between them. This CDR3 reads CASSSSGGYTF. CDR3 nucleotide sequence: TGTGCCAGCAGTTCATCGGGGGGCTACACCTTC.